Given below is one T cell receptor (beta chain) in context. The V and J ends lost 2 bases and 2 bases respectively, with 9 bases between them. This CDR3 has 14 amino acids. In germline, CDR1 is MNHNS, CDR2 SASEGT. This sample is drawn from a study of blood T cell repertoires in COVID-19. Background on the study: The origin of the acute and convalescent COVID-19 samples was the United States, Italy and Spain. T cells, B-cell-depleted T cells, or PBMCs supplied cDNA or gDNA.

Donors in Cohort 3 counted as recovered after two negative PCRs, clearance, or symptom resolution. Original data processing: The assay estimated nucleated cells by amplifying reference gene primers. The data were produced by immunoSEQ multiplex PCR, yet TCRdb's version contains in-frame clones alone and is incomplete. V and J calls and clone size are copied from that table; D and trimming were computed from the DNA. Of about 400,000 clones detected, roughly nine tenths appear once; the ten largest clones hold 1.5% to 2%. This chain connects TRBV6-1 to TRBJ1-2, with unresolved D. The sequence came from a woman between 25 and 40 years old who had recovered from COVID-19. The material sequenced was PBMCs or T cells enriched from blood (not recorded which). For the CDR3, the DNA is TGTGCCAGCAGTGAATCAGGCGTAAACTATGGCTACACCTTC. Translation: CASSESGVNYGYTF.